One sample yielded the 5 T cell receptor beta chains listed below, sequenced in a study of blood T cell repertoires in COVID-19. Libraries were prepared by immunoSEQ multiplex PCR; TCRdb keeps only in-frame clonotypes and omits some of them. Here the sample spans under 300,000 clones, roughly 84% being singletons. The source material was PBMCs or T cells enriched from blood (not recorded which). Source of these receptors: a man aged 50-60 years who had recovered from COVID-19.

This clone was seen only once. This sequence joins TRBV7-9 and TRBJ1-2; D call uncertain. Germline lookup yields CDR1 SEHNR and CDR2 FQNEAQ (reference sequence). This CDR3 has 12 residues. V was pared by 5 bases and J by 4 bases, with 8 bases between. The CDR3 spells CASSGTPYGYTF. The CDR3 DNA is TGTGCCAGCAGCGGTACACCCTATGGCTACACCTTC.

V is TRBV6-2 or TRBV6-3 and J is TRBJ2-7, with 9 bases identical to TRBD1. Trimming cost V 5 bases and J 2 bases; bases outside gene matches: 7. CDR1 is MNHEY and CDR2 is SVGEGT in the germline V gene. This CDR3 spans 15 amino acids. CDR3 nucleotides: TGTGCCAGCAGTAAAGGACAGGGGCGAACCTACGAGCAGTACTTC. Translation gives CASSKGQGRTYEQYF.

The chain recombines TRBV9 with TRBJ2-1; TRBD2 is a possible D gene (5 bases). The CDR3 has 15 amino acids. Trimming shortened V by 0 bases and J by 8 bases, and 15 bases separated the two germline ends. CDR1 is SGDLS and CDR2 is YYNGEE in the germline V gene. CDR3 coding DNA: TGTGCCAGCAGCGTAGGGGTCGGGGTTACTTATGAGCAGTTCTTC. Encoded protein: CASSVGVGVTYEQFF.

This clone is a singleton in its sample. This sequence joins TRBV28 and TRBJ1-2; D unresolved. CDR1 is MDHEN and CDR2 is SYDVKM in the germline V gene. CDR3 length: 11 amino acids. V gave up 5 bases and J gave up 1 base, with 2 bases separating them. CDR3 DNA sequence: TGTGCCAGCAGTCTTAACTATGGCTACACCTTC. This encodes CASSLNYGYTF.

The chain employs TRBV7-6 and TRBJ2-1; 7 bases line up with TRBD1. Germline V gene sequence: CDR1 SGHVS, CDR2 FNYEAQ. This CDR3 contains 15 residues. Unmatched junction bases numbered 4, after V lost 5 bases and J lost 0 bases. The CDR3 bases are TGTGCCAGCAGCCGCCGGGACAGCTCCTACAATGAGCAGTTCTTC. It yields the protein CASSRRDSSYNEQFF.